Detailed here is one TCR beta chain. The antigen is unknown. Every donor was a Caucasian adult from Nashville, Tennessee. Germline loops: CDR1 MDHEN, CDR2 SYDVKM. This CDR3 region has 14 residues. Deletions cut 3 bases from V and 12 bases from J, with 15 bases between. This record belongs to a study of shared clonotypes between healthy human individuals. Method: immunoSEQ multiplex PCR; TCRdb's copy keeps in-frame clones and lacks some. The sample has roughly 2.5 million clones; roughly 92% are singletons. Broader study findings: Compared with clonotypes that all four donors shared, non-shared clonotypes had lower generation probabilities.

The receptor comes from a man aged 18 to 30 in good health. V is TRBV28 and J is TRBJ1-6; D is undetermined. Input material: naive CD4+ T cells sorted from blood. Subset reported: CD45RA+ positively selected. The CDR3 coding sequence is TGTGCCAGCAGTTTCTCGGAGGCGCCCAGACCCCTCCACTTT. Encoded protein: CASSFSEAPRPLHF.